The TCR beta chain under discussion was sequenced for a study of blood T cell repertoires in COVID-19. The wider study: PBMCs, B-cell-depleted T cells, or T cells were the source of the cDNA or gDNA that made up the material.

The CDR3 loop spans 13 amino acids. V was clipped by 0 bases and J by 8 bases, with 11 bases between them. From germline, CDR1 is SGHRS and CDR2 YFSETQ. Under the authors' procedure: Cell counts per sample came from amplifying reference gene primers. Generated by immunoSEQ multiplex PCR, the TCRdb table keeps only in-frame clones and is missing some. The V and J calls and the clone size are those of that table, but D and trimming were determined from the DNA. The sample gives roughly 38,000 clones, about 90% of which show up once; about 25% is in the top ten. The rearrangement joins TRBV5-1 to TRBJ1-2; D is unresolved. The clonotype comes from a man aged 60-69 years with active or convalescent COVID-19. Specimen: peripheral blood. Here the CDR3 reads CASSLDSLRGYTF. The CDR3 DNA reads as TGCGCCAGCAGCTTGGACAGTCTGAGAGGCTACACCTTC.